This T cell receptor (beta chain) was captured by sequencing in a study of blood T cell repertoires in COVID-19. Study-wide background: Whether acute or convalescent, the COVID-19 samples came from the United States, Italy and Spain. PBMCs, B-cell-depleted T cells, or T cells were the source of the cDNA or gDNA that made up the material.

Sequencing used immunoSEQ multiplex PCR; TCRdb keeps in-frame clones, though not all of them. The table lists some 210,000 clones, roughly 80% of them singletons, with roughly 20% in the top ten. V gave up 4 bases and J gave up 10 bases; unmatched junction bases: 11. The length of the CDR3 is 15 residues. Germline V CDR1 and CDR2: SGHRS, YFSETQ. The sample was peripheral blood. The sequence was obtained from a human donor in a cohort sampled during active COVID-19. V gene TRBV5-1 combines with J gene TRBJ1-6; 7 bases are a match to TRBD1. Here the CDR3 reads CASSNIARGESPLHF. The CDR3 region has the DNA TGCGCCAGCAGCAACATCGCCAGGGGGGAGTCACCCCTCCACTTT.